This T cell receptor (beta chain) was profiled in a study of T cell responses to AZD1222 COVID-19 vaccine. Regarding the study as a whole: Across spike, vaccine-associated CD4 TCRs were found, dominant at 160-218 and 743-854. Among those given AZD1222, only 6 or 7 were seropositive at baseline. Sampled repertoires all dated from after the peak T cell response. Females made up more of the donors, who were largely white British, and clonal diversity may have come out too low.

Clones were read by immunoSEQ multiplex PCR, and TCRdb kept only the in-frame ones, dropping some. The sample gives 130,000 or so clones, 70% to 90% of which show up once; about 7.9% is in the top ten. This clone was seen once. Its target is unknown. This CDR3 contains 13 residues. CDR1 MGHRA and CDR2 YSYEKL come from the germline V gene. V gave up 4 bases and J gave up 7 bases, with 10 bases separating them. This sample comprised peripheral blood, obtained 28 days after the second dose of the MenACWY control vaccine. The sequence came from an adult who received the MenACWY meningococcal vaccine as a control. The chain has TRBV4-1 and TRBJ2-2; possibly TRBD1 for D (6 bases). This CDR3 is CASSLLQGGELFF. The CDR3 DNA is TGCGCCAGCAGCCTCCTACAGGGCGGGGAGCTGTTTTTT.